This TCR beta chain was observed in a study of blood T cell repertoires in COVID-19 (TCRdb year 2020). Looking at the study overall: Samples from collaborators originated in the United States, Italy and Spain and spanned both the acute and convalescent phases of COVID-19. The dataset comprised deeply sampled blood TCRbeta repertoires from subjects exposed to, actively infected with, or recovered from COVID-19. The samples were drawn from two sources: the first 160 participants of the ongoing ImmuneRACE study, and fewer than 1,500 subjects contributed by 6 global collaborators. The material from the prospective study consisted of cDNA or gDNA derived from T cells, B-cell-depleted T cells, or PBMCs. A de-identified subject ID, COVID-19 status, age in years and sex were almost always included in the sample metadata. The repertoires were released in a freely available public database intended as a resource for research on the immune response to SARS-CoV-2. HLA class I and class II types, where available, came from metadata supplied by the sample provider rather than from assay-based typing. What the study reported, not specific to this receptor: The quantity of clinical and demographic metadata differed by source and by participant and was supplied without curation.

Participants in the prospective study were enrolled through a virtual design, were aged roughly 18 to 100 years, and lived in about two dozen United States geographic areas. In the prospective study, cohorts were assigned on the basis of participant-reported clinical history obtained from a screening survey and a study questionnaire. Exposed participants had been in contact with someone with a PCR-confirmed or clinician-diagnosed COVID-19 case within 2 weeks of study entry. In the prospective study, mobile phlebotomists collected whole blood, serum and a nasopharyngeal or oropharyngeal swab from each participant. Additional blood draws and questionnaires over an approximately two-month period could optionally be provided by prospective study participants. Before DNA extraction, prospective study blood samples were shipped either frozen or at room temperature. Only one count was recorded for this clone. Its antigen specificity is not known. Base-call qualities are not available, and no considerably larger clone is one nucleotide away.

TCRbeta CDR3 regions were amplified from genomic DNA using the immunoSEQ Assay, a bias-controlled multiplex PCR. As for how the authors treated the data: Within the assay, amplification of reference gene primers was used to estimate how many nucleated cells each sample contained. To quantify the absolute abundance of each unique TCRbeta CDR3 rearrangement, sequence reads were collapsed and filtered. For each sample, productive Simpson clonality was calculated by taking the square root of Simpson's diversity index across productive rearrangements. TCRdb re-hosts the immuneACCESS table, in-frame sequences only. Its copies lack some clones; in the studies checked, an unresolved V gene accounts for under half of them, and the cause for the rest is not known. The D gene and trimming were derived from the DNA, and the V and J assignments and clone size from that table. This sample has 150,000 or so clones in its table, and approximately 86% of those were observed once. Approximately 4% of the sample rests with the top ten.

The CDR3, cysteine through phenylalanine, is 13 amino acids long. Just CDR3 DNA is preserved here, 39 bases in frame from base 1. CDR1 is given as SEHNR and CDR2 as FQNEAQ, both from the germline V gene (reference sequence). V is clipped by 4 bases and J by 6 bases, and the sequence between their germline boundaries is 12 bases long. This clonotype was obtained from a woman in her thirties or forties who had been exposed to COVID-19. Here the chain combines TRBV7-9 and TRBJ1-2; a weak D assignment points to TRBD1 (6 bases agree). The specimen sequenced was PBMCs or T cells enriched from blood (not recorded which). The DNA reads TGTGCCAGCAGCTACAGGGTAGGGGATGGCTACACCTTC. This codes for CASSYRVGDGYTF.